This TCR beta chain was obtained from a study of T-cell memory formation after mild COVID-19. This clonotype was detected many times. Germline lookup yields CDR1 KGHDR and CDR2 SFDVKD. CDR3 size: 16 residues. V was pared by 5 bases and J by 0 bases, with 13 bases between. TCRdb re-called the 5' RACE reads through MiXCR, storing one row per CDR3 protein. The table has hundreds of thousands of distinct CDR3 sequences, 15% seen once. The material sequenced was PBMCs or a T cell subset sorted from them (not recorded which). The receptor was derived from an adult woman who had mild COVID-19 (a few samples of this study predate the infection). Cell type and time point are not known. The V and J genes are TRBV24-1 and TRBJ1-5, with D maybe TRBD1 (5 bases). DNA for the CDR3: TGTGCCACCAGTGGGGGGGGTAAGAGTAGCAATCAGCCCCAGCATTTT. This sequence encodes CATSGGGKSSNQPQHF.